These 14 T cell receptor beta chains were all obtained from the same sample, sequenced in a study of blood T cells in healthy people across ages. A second PCR of 7 to 11 cycles used a sample-barcoded 5' primer and a J-beta primer mix. Via MiXCR, TCRdb re-called the 5' RACE reads, giving one row per CDR3 protein. Of 730,000 or so distinct CDR3 sequences listed, 40% to 50% are singletons. Material: blood. The receptors derive from an older man in good health.

There are a few counts of this clonotype. J is TRBJ2-6 and V is TRBV27, with D hard to call. CDR3 length: 15 amino acids. Germline CDR1 reads MNHEY; CDR2 reads SMNVEV (reference sequence). V lost 3 bases, J lost 0 bases, and 6 bases lay in between. DNA of the CDR3: TGTGCCAGCAGTTTCGCATACTCTGGGGCCAACGTCCTGACTTTC. It translates to CASSFAYSGANVLTF.

V usage is TRBV6-1 and J usage is TRBJ2-6; D is undetermined. The CDR3 consists of 15 residues. Trimming shortened V by 3 bases and J by 0 bases, and 6 bases separated the two germline ends. Germline V lookup: CDR1 MNHNS, CDR2 SASEGT. The CDR3 is CASSDYGSGANVLTF. Here the CDR3 DNA reads TGTGCCAGCAGTGATTACGGCTCTGGGGCCAACGTCCTGACTTTC.

In its sample, this clonotype was seen a few times. This may arise from a read error, as a much more abundant clone is one base away. This chain joins TRBV5-1 and TRBJ2-1; 7 bases agree with TRBD1. Germline trimming cut 0 bases from V and 6 bases from J; bases unmatched to any gene: 6. The germline V gene encodes CDR1 SGHRS and CDR2 YFSETQ. The CDR3 has 15 residues. CDR3 nucleotide sequence: TGCGCCAGCAGCTTGGGTCGAGGGGGCTCCAATGAGCAGTTCTTC. Its protein product is CASSLGRGGSNEQFF.

The rearrangement joins TRBV9 to TRBJ2-4; 7 bases align to TRBD2. The tail of the sequence fits TRBJ2-7 better, so the J call may be wrong. Germline V CDR1 and CDR2: SGDLS, YYNGEE. The CDR3 is 15 residues long. CDR3 residues: CASSVGAGRAYEQYF. The DNA of the CDR3 is TGTGCCAGCAGCGTAGGGGCAGGGAGGGCCTACGAGCAGTACTTC.

CDR3 nucleotides: TGTGCCAGCAGCTCCGCCGGGACTAGCGGGAGGTACGAGCAGTACTTC. Translating gives CASSSAGTSGRYEQYF. The chain couples TRBV7-8 to TRBJ2-4, with 15 bases identical to TRBD2. Gene TRBJ2-7 matches the end of the DNA better, so the J call may be wrong. The germline V gene has CDR1 SGHVS and CDR2 FQNEAQ. The CDR3 is made up of 16 amino acids.

This chain joins TRBV7-3 and TRBJ2-3; 11 bases line up with TRBD2. The CDR3 sequence is 16 residues long. With 5 bases clipped from V and 2 bases from J, the junction kept 6 bases outside the gene matches. CDR1 SGHTA and CDR2 FQGTGA come from the germline V gene. The CDR3 region has the DNA TGTGCCAGCAGCGTGACTAGCGGGATTCCCACAGATACGCAGTATTTT. This codes for CASSVTSGIPTDTQYF.

The chain combines TRBV7-2 with TRBJ1-5; no clear D gene. The V end was cut by 4 bases, the J end by 6 bases, with 13 bases between. The V gene's germline CDR1 is SGHTA and CDR2 FQGNSA. CDR3 length: 14 residues. This CDR3 is CASSSRGSRQPQHF. CDR3 nucleotides: TGTGCCAGCAGCTCCCGCGGGAGTCGTCAGCCCCAGCATTTT.

Of note for this clonotype: A much larger clone is a single base away; this may be a read error. It is likely a read error, because the conserved phenylalanine at the end of the CDR3 is missing. The chain is built from TRBV3-1 and TRBJ2-1; D unresolved. This CDR3 spans 14 amino acids. Trimming removed 1 base from V and 5 bases from J, with 9 bases in between. Germline V gives CDR1 LGHDT, CDR2 YNNKEL (reference sequence). CDR3 protein: CASSQAVINNEQFL. CDR3 bases: TGTGCCAGCAGCCAAGCGGTAATTAACAATGAGCAGTTCTTA.

The rearrangement links TRBV7-3 to TRBJ2-7; perhaps TRBD1 as D (5 bases). Trimming took 1 base from V and 7 from J, leaving 11 bases between them. The V gene's germline CDR1 is SGHTA and CDR2 FQGTGA. The CDR3 sequence is 13 residues long. Written as DNA, the CDR3 is TGTGCCAGCAGCTTAAATGGGCAGGGTGAGCAGTACTTC. The encoded protein is CASSLNGQGEQYF.

The chain joins TRBV7-9 to TRBJ1-4; a possible D gene is TRBD1 (6 bases). Germline CDR1 reads SEHNR; CDR2 reads FQNEAQ (reference sequence). The CDR3 loop spans 13 amino acids. Trimming stripped 4 bases from V and 8 bases from J, with 11 bases between. The CDR3 is CASSSPGGEKLFF. Here the CDR3 DNA reads TGTGCCAGCAGCTCCCCTGGGGGCGAAAAACTGTTTTTT.

In DNA, the CDR3 is TGTGCCACCAGTGATCGAAGGACAGATTTGGTAATGGAGCAGTACTTC. Translating gives CATSDRRTDLVMEQYF. The chain recombines TRBV24-1 with TRBJ2-5; the D gene is possibly TRBD1 (6 bases). V gave up 3 bases and J gave up 11 bases, with 24 bases separating them. Germline V gene sequence: CDR1 KGHDR, CDR2 SFDVKD. CDR3 length: 16 residues.

This clonotype was observed many times. The chain uses TRBV29-1 and TRBJ1-1; no definite D call. V lost 4 bases and J 0 bases, leaving 9 bases between the germline ends. Per the germline V gene, CDR1 is SQVTM and CDR2 is ANQGSEA. This CDR3 contains 13 residues. Here the CDR3 reads CSVGKVMNTEAFF. CDR3 DNA: TGCAGCGTTGGGAAGGTAATGAACACTGAAGCTTTCTTT.

CDR3 region: CASSTQGLDTQYF. CDR3 in DNA: TGTGCCAGCAGCACACAGGGGTTGGATACGCAGTATTTT. This chain connects TRBV7-6 to TRBJ2-3; 7 bases agree with TRBD1. The germline V gene has CDR1 SGHVS and CDR2 FNYEAQ. The CDR3 is made up of 13 amino acids. J was trimmed by 6 bases and V by 5 bases; bases with no gene match: 5.

This clonotype was seen only a few times. The CDR3 protein is CASSLYSAFEQFF. The CDR3 DNA reads as TGTGCCAGCAGCTTATACTCGGCGTTTGAGCAGTTCTTC. The gene calls are TRBV7-6 and TRBJ2-1; unclear D gene. Germline V gene sequence: CDR1 SGHVS, CDR2 FNYEAQ. Trimming cost V 2 bases and J 9 bases, with 11 bases left between them. The CDR3 runs 13 residues.